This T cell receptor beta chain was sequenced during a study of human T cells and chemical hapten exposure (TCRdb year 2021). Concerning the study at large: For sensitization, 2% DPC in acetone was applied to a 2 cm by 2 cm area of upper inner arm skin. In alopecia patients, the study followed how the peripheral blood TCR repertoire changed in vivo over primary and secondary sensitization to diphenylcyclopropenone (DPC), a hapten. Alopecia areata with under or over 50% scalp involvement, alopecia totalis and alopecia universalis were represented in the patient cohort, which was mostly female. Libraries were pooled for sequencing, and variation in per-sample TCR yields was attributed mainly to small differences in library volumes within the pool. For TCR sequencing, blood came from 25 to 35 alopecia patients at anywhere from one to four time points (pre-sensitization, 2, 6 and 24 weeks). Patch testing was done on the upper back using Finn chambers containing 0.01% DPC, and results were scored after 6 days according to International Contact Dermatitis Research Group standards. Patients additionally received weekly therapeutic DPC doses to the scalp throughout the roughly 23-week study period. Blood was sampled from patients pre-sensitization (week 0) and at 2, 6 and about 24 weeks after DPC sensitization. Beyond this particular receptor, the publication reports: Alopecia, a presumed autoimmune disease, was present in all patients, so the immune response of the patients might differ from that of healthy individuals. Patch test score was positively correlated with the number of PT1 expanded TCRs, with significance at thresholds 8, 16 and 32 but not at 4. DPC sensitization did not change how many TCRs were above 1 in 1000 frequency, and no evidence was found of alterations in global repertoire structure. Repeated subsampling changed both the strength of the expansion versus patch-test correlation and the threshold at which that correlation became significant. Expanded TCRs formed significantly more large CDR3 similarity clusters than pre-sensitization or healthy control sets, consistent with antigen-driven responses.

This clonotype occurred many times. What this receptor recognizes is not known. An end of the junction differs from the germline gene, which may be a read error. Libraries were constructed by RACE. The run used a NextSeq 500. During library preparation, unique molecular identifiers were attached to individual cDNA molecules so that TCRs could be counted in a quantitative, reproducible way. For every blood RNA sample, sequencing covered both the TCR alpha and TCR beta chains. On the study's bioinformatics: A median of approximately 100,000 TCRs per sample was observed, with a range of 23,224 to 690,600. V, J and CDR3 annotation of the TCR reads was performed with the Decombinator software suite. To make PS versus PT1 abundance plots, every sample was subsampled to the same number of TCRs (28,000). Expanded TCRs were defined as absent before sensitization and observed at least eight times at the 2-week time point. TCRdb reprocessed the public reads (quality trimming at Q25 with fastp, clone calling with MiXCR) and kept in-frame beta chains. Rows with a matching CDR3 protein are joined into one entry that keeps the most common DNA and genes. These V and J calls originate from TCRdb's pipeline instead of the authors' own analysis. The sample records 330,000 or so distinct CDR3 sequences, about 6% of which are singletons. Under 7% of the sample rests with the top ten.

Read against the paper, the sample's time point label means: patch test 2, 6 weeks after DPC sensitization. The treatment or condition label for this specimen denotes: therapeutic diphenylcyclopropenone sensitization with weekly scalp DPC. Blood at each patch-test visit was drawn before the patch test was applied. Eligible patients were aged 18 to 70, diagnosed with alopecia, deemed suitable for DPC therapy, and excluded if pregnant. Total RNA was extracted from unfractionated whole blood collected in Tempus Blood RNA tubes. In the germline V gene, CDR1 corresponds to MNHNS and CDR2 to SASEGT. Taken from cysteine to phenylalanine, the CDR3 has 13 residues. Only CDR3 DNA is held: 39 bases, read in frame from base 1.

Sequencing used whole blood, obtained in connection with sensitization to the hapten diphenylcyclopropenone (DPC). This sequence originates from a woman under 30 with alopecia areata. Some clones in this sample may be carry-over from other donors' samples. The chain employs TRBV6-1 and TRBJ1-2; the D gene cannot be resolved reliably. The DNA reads TGTGCCAGCATACGGCTCCCTACAGAGGGTGAGGGCTTC. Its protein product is CASIRLPTEGEGF.